This is a list of T cell receptor beta chains from one sample in a study of blood T cells in healthy people across ages. MiXCR was run by TCRdb on the 5' RACE reads, yielding one entry per CDR3 protein. The table has around 1,800,000 distinct CDR3 sequences, roughly two fifths seen once. Sample: blood. Every receptor here comes from a human donor in good health. Both conserved end residues are part of each CDR3. The D gene is left open where the match is weak. Some rows have no size entry. The others give once, few or many, or a class for an expanded clone.

v_call	j_call	clone_size	d_call	cdr3_nt	cdr3_aa
TRBV20-1	TRBJ1-4	.	.	TGCAGTGCTAGTATTGAGGGAGAAAAACTGTTTTTT	CSASIEGEKLFF
TRBV6-2/TRBV6-3	TRBJ2-7	few	.	TGTGCCAGCAGTTATACACGGGACACCTACGAGCAGTACTTC	CASSYTRDTYEQYF
TRBV5-6	TRBJ2-7	few	TRBD2	TGTGCCAGCAGCATGGGACTAGCGGGGTACGAGCAGTACTTC	CASSMGLAGYEQYF
TRBV15	TRBJ1-2	few	TRBD1	TGTGCCACCAGCAGAGGACAGGGTTACTATGGCTACACCTTC	CATSRGQGYYGYTF
TRBV5-1	TRBJ2-7	.	TRBD2	TGCGCCAGCAGCCGGGGACGAGCGGGGAACTCCTACGAGCAGTACTTC	CASSRGRAGNSYEQYF
TRBV12-3/TRBV12-4	TRBJ2-7	few	.	TGTGCCAGCAGCCCGGGACATACTTACGGGCAGTACTTC	CASSPGHTYGQYF
TRBV4-2	TRBJ2-5	few	.	TGTGCCAGCAGCCAACCCGGACTTGAGGAGACCCAGTACTTC	CASSQPGLEETQYF
TRBV28	TRBJ1-2	few	.	TGTGCTAGCAGTTCAGGCGGGATCCCTAAGGATGGCTACACCTTC	CASSSGGIPKDGYTF
TRBV3-1	TRBJ1-2	.	.	TGTGCCAGCAGCCAAGTGAGAAACAGGGACTATGGCTACACCTTC	CASSQVRNRDYGYTF
TRBV7-2	TRBJ2-7	many	.	TGTGCCAGCAGCCCAAGAGGTGGGCCATACGAGCAGTACTTC	CASSPRGGPYEQYF
TRBV5-1	TRBJ2-1	.	.	TGCGCCAGCAGTTTTGACCCCACAATGGAGCAGTTCTTC	CASSFDPTMEQFF
TRBV6-5	TRBJ1-4	once	.	TGTGCCAGCAGTTACTTGAACACTAGGGAAAAACTGTTTTTT	CASSYLNTREKLFF
TRBV20-1	TRBJ2-7	few	.	TGCAGTGCTAGCGAGCGCGAGCAGTACTTC	CSASEREQYF
TRBV18	TRBJ1-4	.	.	TGTGCCAGCTCACCTCTCCAAGGGAATGAAAAACTGTTTTTT	CASSPLQGNEKLFF
TRBV10-3	TRBJ1-1	few	TRBD1	TGTGCCACCCAGGGACAGGGGGACACTGAAGCTTTCTTT	CATQGQGDTEAFF
TRBV30	TRBJ1-1	few	.	TGTGCCTGGAGTTTGGGAGGAGAAACTGAAGCTTTCTTT	CAWSLGGETEAFF
TRBV5-6	TRBJ2-1	.	.	TGTGCCAGCAGCTGGGGGGGGGCCTATGAGCAGTTCTTC	CASSWGGAYEQFF
TRBV7-9	TRBJ2-5	.	.	TGTGCCAGCAGCTTATACGAAGGGGCAGGGGAGACCCAGTACTTC	CASSLYEGAGETQYF
TRBV4-1	TRBJ2-5	.	.	TGCGCCAGCAGCCAAGTCAGGAGGACCCCGAGGGAGACCCAGTACTTC	CASSQVRRTPRETQYF
TRBV10-3	TRBJ2-3	.	.	TGTGTCATCAGTGAGAAGGGCTTTCGAACAGATACGCAGTATTTT	CVISEKGFRTDTQYF
TRBV10-2	TRBJ1-1	.	.	TGCGCCAGCAGTGAATACGTGGCAGTCTTCGAAGCTTTCTTT	CASSEYVAVFEAFF
TRBV10-3	TRBJ2-1	.	TRBD1	TGTGCCATCAGTGATGACAGGGGGCCCTACAATGAGCAGTTCTTC	CAISDDRGPYNEQFF
TRBV20-1	TRBJ1-2	few	TRBD1	TGCAGTGGAACCGAAACCGGGACAGGCTATGGCTACACCTTC	CSGTETGTGYGYTF
TRBV5-1	TRBJ2-1	.	.	TGCGCCAGCAGCTTGAGTTGGATGAATGAGCAGTTCTTC	CASSLSWMNEQFF
TRBV11-2	TRBJ2-5	.	TRBD2	TGTGCCAGCAGCTTAAGGCCTCTAGCGGGGGTCGGGGAGACCCAGTACTTC	CASSLRPLAGVGETQYF
TRBV12-3/TRBV12-4	TRBJ1-2	few	.	TGTGCCAGCAGTTTATTCCGGGGCACCCTGTATGGCTACACCTTC	CASSLFRGTLYGYTF
TRBV4-2	TRBJ2-1	few	.	TGTGCCAGCAACCAAGATGCTGAGGGGTACAATGAGCAGTTCTTC	CASNQDAEGYNEQFF
TRBV12-3/TRBV12-4	TRBJ2-5	.	.	TGTGCCAGCAGTTTAGCTAGCCTGGCTACAGAGACCCAGTACTTC	CASSLASLATETQYF
TRBV28	TRBJ1-2	.	.	TGTGCCAGCAACGAACTTCAGGGGTATGGCTACACCTTC	CASNELQGYGYTF
TRBV12-3/TRBV12-4	TRBJ1-6	.	.	TGTGCCAGCAGCCACGCCACGTCGGGGGTGGGTTCACCCCTCCACTTT	CASSHATSGVGSPLHF
TRBV27	TRBJ2-1	few	TRBD2	TGTGCCAGCAGTCCTATGCGGGGGGTAGGCAATGAGCAGTTCTTC	CASSPMRGVGNEQFF
TRBV7-2	TRBJ2-7	.	.	TGTGCCAGCAGCCGACGGAGGTCTCACTCCTACGAGCAGTACTTC	CASSRRRSHSYEQYF
TRBV20-1	TRBJ2-3	.	TRBD2	TGCAGTGCTAGTGCCCGCGGGGGAAGAGATACGCAGTATTTT	CSASARGGRDTQYF
TRBV7-2	TRBJ1-2	few	.	TGTGCCAGCAGCCCCGGGGGGAAGGCTAACTATGGCTACACCTTC	CASSPGGKANYGYTF
TRBV18	TRBJ2-5	few	.	TGTGCCAGCTCACCAGAGGGGAAAACCCAGTACTTC	CASSPEGKTQYF
TRBV7-9	TRBJ1-2	.	TRBD1	TGTGCCAGCCCAACCACAGGGGATGGCTACACCTTC	CASPTTGDGYTF
TRBV2	TRBJ2-2	.	TRBD1	TGTGCCAGCAGTGTTCAGGGGGTCAATATCGGGGAGCTGTTTTTT	CASSVQGVNIGELFF
TRBV11-1	TRBJ2-7	few	.	TGTGCCAGCAGCTCTAACCTAAGGGCTTACGAGCAGTACTTC	CASSSNLRAYEQYF
TRBV15	TRBJ2-7	few	.	TGTGCCACCAGCAGAGCGCAAACCTCAAACGAGCAGTACTTC	CATSRAQTSNEQYF
TRBV6-1	TRBJ2-1	.	.	TGTGCCAGCAGTGTCCTGCCTCTAGCAGCCCCTATGGATGAGCAGTTCTTC	CASSVLPLAAPMDEQFF
TRBV7-9	TRBJ1-1	.	.	TGTGCCAGCAGCGAAGCGATCGGGGGACAAACTGAAGCTTTCTTT	CASSEAIGGQTEAFF
TRBV4-2	TRBJ2-4	.	.	TGTGCCAGCAGCCAAAACGGGGGCTCCTACAATGAGCAGTACTTC	CASSQNGGSYNEQYF
TRBV12-3/TRBV12-4	TRBJ1-1	.	.	TGTGCCAGCAGTTTTCTTAGGGTTCGGGGTTTGGAGAACACTGAAGCTTTCTTT	CASSFLRVRGLENTEAFF
TRBV4-2	TRBJ1-5	.	.	TGTGCCAGCAGCCAAGATGTCGGAGGGGAGGGAAATCAGCCCCAGCATTTT	CASSQDVGGEGNQPQHF
TRBV4-3	TRBJ2-1	.	TRBD2	TGCGCCAGCAGCCAAGAAGTGGTAGCGGGGGGGATCGGTGAGCAGTTCTTC	CASSQEVVAGGIGEQFF
TRBV7-2	TRBJ1-5	few	.	TGTGCCAGCAGCTTCGGGACACCGACCAATCAGCCCCAGCATTTT	CASSFGTPTNQPQHF
TRBV7-2	TRBJ1-1	.	.	TGTGCCAGCAGCTTAAATTCCCCTGAAGCTTTCTTT	CASSLNSPEAFF
TRBV20-1	TRBJ1-1	once	.	TGCAGTGCTAGAGATCACCAGGGGCGGAACACTGAAGCTTTCTTT	CSARDHQGRNTEAFF
TRBV28	TRBJ2-5	.	TRBD2	TGTGCCAGCCAACCGGGGGGGACCCAAGAGACCCAGTACTTC	CASQPGGTQETQYF
TRBV5-5	TRBJ2-7	few	.	TGTGCCAGCAGCTTGGAGGCGTCGGATAGGCAGTACTTC	CASSLEASDRQYF
TRBV20-1	TRBJ2-1	few	TRBD2	TGCAGTGCTACCCGTTTTGGGACTAGCGGGGGATACAATGAGCAGTTCTTC	CSATRFGTSGGYNEQFF